The 32 T cell receptor beta chains in this list originate from one sample, sequenced in a study of tumor-infiltrating lymphocytes in primary liver carcinoma. The study extracted blood RNA from unsorted whole blood and also extracted germline DNA. Total RNA amounting to 500 ng was the source from which TCR beta cDNA was made with a constant-region primer. Construction of TCR beta libraries relied on three successive nested multiplex PCR rounds employing slightly modified ARM-PCR. Investigators reported that the first two PCR rounds, at 10 to 11 cycles each, used TRBV1-TRBV30 forward primers with a C-beta reverse primer. TCRdb passed the multiplex PCR reads through MiXCR, listing each CDR3 protein once. The table includes approximately 340,000 distinct CDR3 sequences, less than 70% detected once. The sequenced sample consisted of peripheral blood. The receptors were sampled from a man in his forties with primary liver carcinoma and hepatitis B virus infection.

The rearrangement uses TRBV6-2 or TRBV6-3 and TRBJ2-7; D is undetermined. CDR3 length equals 18 residues. The germline V and J ends were trimmed by 2 bases and 2 bases, with 22 bases remaining between them. The germline V gene has CDR1 MNHEY and CDR2 SVGEGT. For the CDR3, the DNA is TGTGCCAGCAGTTACCCCCGTTCCCAGAGTAGCCCTACCTACGAGCAGTACTTC. It encodes CASSYPRSQSSPTYEQYF.

The table lists this clonotype with many counts. The chain employs TRBV12-3 or TRBV12-4 and TRBJ2-7; possibly TRBD2 for D (5 bases). Trimming took 5 bases from V and 7 from J, leaving 24 bases between them. The CDR3 sequence is 16 residues long. CDR3 nucleotides: TGTGCCAGCAGTACCCGCCTGGAGTCGCAGTCGGGGGAGCAGTACTTC. Its translation is CASSTRLESQSGEQYF.

Comments on this clonotype: One end of the junction varies from germline; a read error may be responsible. This sequence joins TRBV11-2 and TRBJ2-7; TRBD2 matches 8 bases. The CDR3 is made up of 15 amino acids. CDR1 and CDR2 (germline): SGHAT, FQNNGV. The chain's CDR3 is CVSGLGGTRVYEQYF. In nucleotides, the CDR3 is TGTGTCAGCGGCTTAGGCGGGACTAGGGTTTACGAGCAGTACTTC.

CDR3 nucleotide sequence: TGTGCCAGCAGCTTATTCAGAATGGCCTACGAGCAGTACTTC. Its protein product is CASSLFRMAYEQYF. The chain employs TRBV7-8 and TRBJ2-7, with no clear D. V was pared by 2 bases and J by 2 bases, with 10 bases between. This CDR3 has 14 residues. From germline, CDR1 is SGHVS and CDR2 FQNEAQ.

Note on this clonotype: Possible read error: a much larger clone is one base away. The chain combines TRBV30 with TRBJ2-1, with no clear D. The CDR3 consists of 13 residues. CDR1 GTSNPN and CDR2 SVGIG come from the germline V gene (reference sequence). CDR3 bases: TGTGCCTGGAGTGCCATCCACTACAATGGGCAGTTCTTC. The encoded protein is CAWSAIHYNGQFF. The whole variable domain, filled in from reference TRBV30 and TRBJ2-1, reads SQTIHQWPATLVQPVGSPLSLECTVEGTSNPNLYWYRQAAGRGLQLLFYSVGIGQISSEVPQNLSASRPQDRQFILSSKKLLLSDSGFYLCAWSAIHYNGQFFGPGTRLTVL.

On this clonotype itself: Because the CDR3's place on the DNA is in doubt, the DNA is left out and the CDR3 is given as listed by TCRdb. The chain is built from TRBV20-1 and TRBJ1-5. Germline V gene sequence: CDR1 DFQATT, CDR2 SNEGSKA (reference sequence). From its first to its last residue, the CDR3 has 14 amino acids. The CDR3 reads CSARVGIGNQPQHF.

Written as DNA, the CDR3 is TGTGCCAGGATCGTTACAGGGGGCGAAATCCACATGAACACTGAAGCTTTCTTT. Translation gives CARIVTGGEIHMNTEAFF. This rearrangement joins TRBV5-4 to TRBJ1-1, with 9 bases lining up with TRBD1. CDR1 is SGHNT and CDR2 is YYREEE in the germline V gene (reference sequence). The CDR3 sequence is 18 residues long. J gave up 0 bases and V 8 bases, and 17 bases lay outside the gene matches.

A remark on this clonotype: A read error may account for a junction end that differs from germline. The chain uses TRBV10-2 and TRBJ2-5, with D possibly being TRBD1 (5 bases). Germline CDR1 reads WSHSY; CDR2 reads SAAADI. The length of the CDR3 is 13 residues. The CDR3 region has the DNA TGCGCCACTCTATTTGGCGGACAAGAGACGCAGTACTTC. Translation: CATLFGGQETQYF.

With regard to this clonotype: Since a much larger clone is just one base distant, this may be a read error. The chain joins TRBV10-1 to TRBJ1-2, with unresolved D. Germline V gives CDR1 WNHNN, CDR2 SYGVQD (reference sequence). This CDR3 spans 14 amino acids. V lost 1 base to trimming and J lost 6 bases, with 12 bases between them. DNA of the CDR3: TGCGCCAGCAGTGAGTTTGAAGAAAGGGATGGCTACACCTTC. Its protein product is CASSEFEERDGYTF.

With respect to this clonotype: A clone one base away is much larger, so this may be a read error. CDR3 in amino acids: CASRRPGIGRDSPLHF. In DNA form, the CDR3 reads TGTGCCAGCAGACGGCCGGGAATAGGCAGGGATTCACCCCTCCACTTT. V is TRBV6-5 and J is TRBJ1-6; maybe TRBD1 (5 bases). The V and J ends lost 6 bases and 8 bases respectively, with 20 bases between them. The CDR3 has 16 amino acids. Germline V gene sequence: CDR1 MNHEY, CDR2 SVGAGI.

Of note for this clonotype: Sequence at one end of the junction differs from germline and may be a read error. The chain recombines TRBV11-2 with TRBJ2-3; 11 bases match TRBD1. Germline CDR1 and CDR2: SGHAT and FQNNGV. The CDR3 has 16 amino acids. The CDR3 protein is CASSLRPPGQGDMQYF. DNA for the CDR3: TGTGCCAGCAGCTTACGACCCCCGGGACAGGGGGATATGCAGTACTTT.

This clonotype was seen a single time. A junction end diverges from the germline sequence, so it may reflect a read error. This chain joins TRBV11-2 and TRBJ2-7, with D maybe TRBD2 (6 bases). The germline V gene has CDR1 SGHAT and CDR2 FQNNGV. The CDR3 spans 15 residues. The CDR3 sequence: CASSPTSRSTYEQYF. The CDR3 DNA reads as TGTGCCAGCAGCCCCACTAGCAGGAGTACCTACGAACAGTACTTC.

In regard to this clonotype: The germline gene is not matched at one end of the junction; a read error may be the cause. V is TRBV4-1 and J is TRBJ2-1; unclear D gene. CDR1 and CDR2 from the germline V gene are MGHRA and YSYEKL. The CDR3 spans 16 residues. The chain's CDR3 is CTSSQGRTARAGEQFF. CDR3 nucleotide sequence: TGCACCAGCAGCCAAGGTCGCACCGCACGGGCTGGTGAGCAGTTCTTC.

Worth noting for this clonotype: One base away lies a much larger clone, so this may be a sequencing read error. The chain uses TRBV6-6 and TRBJ2-3; D not certain. From germline, CDR1 is MNHNY and CDR2 SVGAGI (reference sequence). The CDR3 extends over 12 amino acids. The V and J ends lost 7 bases and 1 base respectively, with 6 bases between them. The CDR3 is CASIVGTDTQYF. Here the CDR3 DNA reads TGTGCCAGCATCGTGGGCACAGATACGCAGTATTTT.

On this clonotype: One end of the junction fails to match germline, which may point to a read error. The chain couples TRBV4-1 to TRBJ2-7; 7 bases are shared with TRBD1. Germline-derived CDR1 and CDR2 are MGHRA and YSYEKL. The CDR3 consists of 13 residues. CDR3 sequence reads: CATSQDRVDEQYF. For the CDR3, the DNA is TGCGCCACCAGCCAAGACAGGGTCGACGAGCAGTACTTC.

A note on this clonotype: The germline gene is not matched at one end of the junction; a read error may be the cause. The chain couples TRBV11-2 to TRBJ2-3; the D gene is possibly TRBD1 (5 bases). The CDR3 is 14 amino acids. The germline gives CDR1 SGHAT, CDR2 FQNNGV. The CDR3 spells CAISVETVADTQYF. The DNA of the CDR3 is TGTGCCATCAGCGTCGAGACAGTTGCCGATACGCAGTATTTT. Drawing the rest from reference TRBV11-2 and TRBJ2-3, the complete variable domain is EAGVAQSPRYKIIEKRQSVAFWCNPISGHATLYWYQQILGQGPKLLIQFQNNGVVDDSQLPKDRFSAERLKGVDSTLKIQPAKLEDSAVYLCAISVETVADTQYFGPGTRLTVL.

With regard to this clonotype: Being one base from a much bigger clone, this may be a read error. The gene calls are TRBV6-5 and TRBJ2-2; the D gene could be TRBD1 or TRBD2 (6 bases each). This CDR3 has 14 residues. Germline V gives CDR1 MNHEY, CDR2 SVGAGI. The CDR3 bases are TGTGTCAGCAGTTACGGGGGCCGTACCGGGGAGCTGTTTTTT. The encoded protein is CVSSYGGRTGELFF.

Regarding this clonotype: This may stem from a read error, because a much larger clone lies one nucleotide away. The chain carries TRBV6-5 and TRBJ2-7; D uncertain. The germline V and J ends were trimmed by 0 bases and 4 bases, with 7 bases remaining between them. The germline V gene has CDR1 MNHEY and CDR2 SVGAGI. The CDR3 is 13 amino acids. CDR3 region: CASSYSRLYEQYF. The CDR3 coding sequence is TGTGCCAGCAGTTACTCCAGGCTTTACGAGCAGTACTTC.

This clonotype appeared once. A much larger clone sits a single nucleotide away, making a read error possible. The chain joins TRBV7-9 to TRBJ2-3; 8 bases map to TRBD1. CDR1 and CDR2 (germline): SEHNR, FQNEAQ (reference sequence). The CDR3 consists of 16 residues. Trimming took 11 bases from V and 4 from J; bases not matched to a gene: 17. In nucleotides, the CDR3 is TGTGCCTGCACGCTACCTGGACAGGGAGAGTCAGATACGCAGTATTTT. As protein: CACTLPGQGESDTQYF.

A note on this clonotype: A clone one base away is much larger, so this may be a read error. This chain links TRBV12-3 or TRBV12-4 with TRBJ2-4, with 11 bases fitting TRBD1. This CDR3 has 15 amino acids. CDR3 nucleotide sequence: TGTGCCAGCAGTCCGGGACAGGGGGGGAAAAACATTCGGTACTTC. As protein: CASSPGQGGKNIRYF.

Notes on this clonotype: The junction differs from germline at one of its ends, possibly a read error. J is TRBJ2-7 and V is TRBV4-1; D gene ambiguous. This CDR3 is 15 amino acids long. CDR1 MGHRA and CDR2 YSYEKL come from the germline V gene. The CDR3 sequence is CASSQVLSDSLLRCF. CDR3 DNA: TGCGCCAGCAGCCAGGTTCTCTCCGACTCGCTGTTAAGATGCTTC.

This clonotype was seen ten or more times. The CDR3 here is CASSQGVGSYEQFF. The CDR3 DNA follows: TGTGCCAGCAGCCAAGGAGTAGGCAGCTATGAGCAGTTCTTC. The V gene is TRBV4-2, the J gene TRBJ2-1; D call uncertain. CDR3 size: 14 residues. Germline lookup yields CDR1 LGHNA and CDR2 YNFKEQ. V lost 1 base and J lost 8, with 12 bases in between.

On this clonotype itself: A much more abundant neighbour one base away suggests this may be a read error. The chain recombines TRBV10-3 with TRBJ1-1; D is ambiguous. The germline gives CDR1 ENHRY, CDR2 SYGVKD. The CDR3 extends over 15 amino acids. The CDR3 coding sequence is TGTGCCATCAGTGAAGTCGTCAGGACGAACATTGAAGCTTTCTTT. The encoded protein is CAISEVVRTNIEAFF.

On this clonotype: Without the conserved terminal phenylalanine or tryptophan, this CDR3 likely stems from a read error. It is unclear where the CDR3 begins or ends on the DNA, so no DNA is shown, and the CDR3 is as TCRdb lists it. The V and J genes are TRBV12-2 and TRBJ2-1; TRBD1, the table's D call, lacks a check against the DNA. TRBV12-2 is noted as a pseudogene. The CDR3 is 15 amino acids long, termini counted. The CDR3 spells CASGIRDRDYNEQFV.

This rearrangement joins TRBV11-2 to TRBJ2-7, with a tentative D call TRBD1 (8 bases). Trimming removed 4 bases at V and 3 bases at J, with 22 bases between. This CDR3 is 17 amino acids long. Germline assignment: CDR1 SGHAT and CDR2 FQNNGV. CDR3 DNA: TGTGCCAGCAGCTGGGACAGGCCCGTACTAGCGCACTACGAGCAGTACTTC. Protein sequence: CASSWDRPVLAHYEQYF.

As concerns this clonotype: This sequence may be a read error, since a much larger clone differs from it by one base. V is TRBV6-5 and J is TRBJ1-4; D remains unclear. CDR1 and CDR2 from the germline V gene are MNHEY and SVGAGI. This CDR3 has 14 amino acids. The CDR3 sequence: CACSLTEVPEKLFF. CDR3 in DNA: TGTGCCTGCAGTTTGACCGAAGTCCCTGAAAAACTGTTTTTT.

For this clonotype: At one of its ends the junction is not consistent with the germline gene, which may arise from a read error. This chain links TRBV6-6 with TRBJ2-4; TRBD1 agrees at 10 bases. Germline V gene data show CDR1 as MNHNY and CDR2 as SVGAGI (reference sequence). CDR3 length equals 15 residues. The CDR3, as DNA: TGTGCCAGCAGTGGGACAGGGGCAGCCAAAAACATTCAGAACTTC. It translates to CASSGTGAAKNIQNF.

Notes on this clonotype: A much larger clone sits a single nucleotide away, making a read error possible. V gene TRBV5-4 combines with J gene TRBJ2-1; possible D gene TRBD2, 5 bases. Germline CDR1 and CDR2: SGHNT and YYREEE (reference sequence). The CDR3 runs 13 residues. CDR3 in amino acids: CANSLEVVDEQFF. Written as DNA, the CDR3 is TGTGCCAACAGCTTGGAGGTAGTTGATGAGCAGTTCTTC.

This clonotype was picked up a small number of times. The rearrangement links TRBV5-1 to TRBJ2-3; 8 positions match TRBD2. Looked up from germline, CDR1 is SGHRS and CDR2 is YFSETQ. The CDR3 spans 15 residues. With V trimmed by 4 bases and J by 1 base, 5 bases remained unmatched. CDR3: CASSEGLGGTDTQYF. CDR3 in DNA: TGCGCCAGCAGCGAGGGACTAGGGGGCACAGATACGCAGTATTTT.

At least ten counts were recorded for this clonotype. The rearrangement joins TRBV11-2 to TRBJ2-7, with 10 bases aligning to TRBD1. V trimming: 3 bases; J trimming: 3 bases; junction bases outside the gene matches: 5. Germline CDR1 reads SGHAT; CDR2 reads FQNNGV. This CDR3 has 15 amino acids. The CDR3 loop reads CASSFGTGVGYEQYF. CDR3 DNA sequence: TGTGCCAGCAGCTTCGGGACAGGGGTAGGCTACGAGCAGTACTTC.

This clonotype was detected once. Germline is not matched at one junction end, which may reflect a read error. V and J are TRBV11-3 and TRBJ2-3, with unresolved D. CDR1 and CDR2 (germline): SGHNT, YENEEA. The CDR3 is made up of 13 amino acids. CDR3 protein: CASGLQTEDTQYF. The CDR3 bases are TGTGCCAGCGGCTTACAAACGGAAGATACTCAGTATTTT.

Regarding this clonotype: A much bigger clone sits one base away, suggesting this may be a read error. The chain combines TRBV12-3 or TRBV12-4 with TRBJ1-5; tentatively, D is TRBD1 (6 bases). There are 13 residues in the CDR3. V was trimmed by 10 bases and J by 10 bases, leaving 20 bases between them. The CDR3 here is CATTQDREVPQHF. As DNA, the CDR3 is TGTGCCACCACCCAGGACAGAGAAGTCCCCCAGCATTTT.